This TCR beta chain originates from a study of T cell clones after liver transplantation. In the study overall: Tolerant meant at least one year fully off immunosuppression without liver enzymes above twice normal.

CDR1 is SGHKS and CDR2 is YYEKEE in the germline V gene (reference sequence). The CDR3 covers 14 residues. The ends were cut back, 0 bases at V and 0 bases at J, with 7 bases in the middle. Sequenced by immunoSEQ multiplex PCR; TCRdb stores in-frame clones only, minus some. Of more than 10,000 clones in the sample, over 65% were seen once. The material was CD8+ T cells from blood, obtained at the 22-month timepoint. The TCR sequence derives from a human patient who received a liver transplant. The T cells may come from the graft donor. The genes are TRBV5-5 and TRBJ2-7; D remains unclear. The CDR3 region has the DNA TGTGCCAGCAGCTTGGCCCTCCCCTCCTACGAGCAGTACTTC. Translation: CASSLALPSYEQYF.